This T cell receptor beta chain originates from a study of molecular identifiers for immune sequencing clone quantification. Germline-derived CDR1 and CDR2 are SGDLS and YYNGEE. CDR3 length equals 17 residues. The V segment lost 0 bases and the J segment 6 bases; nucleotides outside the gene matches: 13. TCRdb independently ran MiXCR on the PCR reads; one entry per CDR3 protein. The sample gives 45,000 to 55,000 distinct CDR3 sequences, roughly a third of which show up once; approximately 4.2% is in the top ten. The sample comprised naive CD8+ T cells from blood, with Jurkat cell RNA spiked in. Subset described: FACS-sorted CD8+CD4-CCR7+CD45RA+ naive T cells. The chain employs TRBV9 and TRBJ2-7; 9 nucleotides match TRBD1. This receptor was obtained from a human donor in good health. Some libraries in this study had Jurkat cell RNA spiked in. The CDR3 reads CASSVGDPGQGSVEQYF. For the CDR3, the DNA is TGTGCCAGCAGCGTAGGAGATCCGGGACAGGGCTCGGTCGAGCAGTACTTC. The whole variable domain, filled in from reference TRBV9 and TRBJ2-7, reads DSGVTQTPKHLITATGQRVTLRCSPRSGDLSVYWYQQSLDQGLQFLIQYYNGEERAKGNILERFSAQQFPDLHSELNLSSLELGDSALYFCASSVGDPGQGSVEQYFGPGTRLTVT.